Listed here are 22 T cell receptor beta chains from one sample, sequenced in a study of blood T cell repertoires in COVID-19. Clones were sequenced by immunoSEQ multiplex PCR, and TCRdb holds only the in-frame ones, with some missing. The data contain 300,000 to 400,000 clones, around 87% of them singletons. The sequenced sample consisted of peripheral blood. Every receptor here comes from a woman aged 45-65 years with COVID-19, enrolled during active disease.

This clone appeared a few times. J is TRBJ1-2 and V is TRBV4-2, with TRBD1 matching 10 bases. The germline CDR1 and CDR2 sequences are LGHNA and YNFKEQ. CDR3 length: 16 residues. V lost 5 bases and J lost 7; bases outside the gene matches: 13. CDR3 nucleotide sequence: TGTGCCAGCAGCTATCGAACGAACCGGGACAGGGGTGGCTACACCTTC. Encoded protein: CASSYRTNRDRGGYTF.

V and J are TRBV6-1 and TRBJ2-1; TRBD2 aligns across 7 bases. V was pared by 1 base and J by 5 bases, with 5 bases of the junction left unmatched. The CDR3 covers 15 residues. CDR1 is MNHNS, CDR2 SASEGT, per germline. CDR3 nucleotide sequence: TGTGCCAGCAGTGAAGGCGGGAGTGGGAACAATGAGCAGTTCTTC. Protein product: CASSEGGSGNNEQFF.

The V and J genes are TRBV15 and TRBJ1-2, with D unclear. Per germline, CDR1 LNHNV and CDR2 YYDKDF (reference sequence). V was pared by 0 bases and J by 3 bases, with 8 bases between. The CDR3 is 14 amino acids. CDR3 sequence reads: CATSRDRLDYGYTF. The DNA of the CDR3 is TGTGCCACCAGCAGAGATCGTCTCGACTATGGCTACACCTTC.

This clone came up a few times. V and J are TRBV6-5 and TRBJ1-4, with TRBD1 as a possible D gene (5 bases). The CDR3 covers 15 residues. V was trimmed by 7 bases and J by 0 bases, leaving 12 bases between them. Germline V gene sequence: CDR1 MNHEY, CDR2 SVGAGI. This CDR3 reads CASNTGSATNEKLFF. CDR3 DNA: TGTGCCAGCAATACAGGTTCGGCAACTAATGAAAAACTGTTTTTT.

The chain is built from TRBV11-2 and TRBJ2-4; maybe TRBD2 (6 bases). CDR3 size: 17 residues. Deletions cut 5 bases from V and 0 bases from J, with 17 bases between. The V gene's germline CDR1 is SGHAT and CDR2 FQNNGV. In DNA, the CDR3 is TGTGCCAGCAGCCCCCTGGGACTGAAACTAGCCAAAAACATTCAGTACTTC. Translated, it gives CASSPLGLKLAKNIQYF.

This chain links TRBV27 with TRBJ2-3, with 7 positions matching TRBD2. The CDR3 has 13 residues. Germline CDR1 MNHEY, CDR2 SMNVEV (reference sequence). The trim removed 8 bases at V and 7 bases at J, leaving 9 bases unmatched. CDR3 loop: CASSPGGSHTQYF. The DNA of the CDR3 is TGTGCCAGCTCCCCTGGCGGGAGCCATACGCAGTATTTT.

V gene TRBV18 combines with J gene TRBJ2-7, with 9 nucleotides matching TRBD1. With V trimmed by 0 bases and J by 6 bases, 3 bases remained unmatched. The germline gives CDR1 KGHSH, CDR2 LQKENI. The CDR3 length is 14 residues. CDR3 region: CASSPPGTGIEQYF. CDR3 coding DNA: TGTGCCAGCTCACCACCCGGGACAGGGATCGAGCAGTACTTC.

The rearrangement links TRBV18 to TRBJ2-3, with D uncertain. Trimming cost V 1 base and J 2 bases, with 13 bases left between them. The CDR3 covers 16 residues. CDR1 and CDR2 (germline): KGHSH, LQKENI. The CDR3 DNA reads TGTGCCAGCTCACCACAATCTACAGAATACACAGATACGCAGTATTTT. Translating gives CASSPQSTEYTDTQYF.

This clone was seen more than once but under ten times. This rearrangement joins TRBV19 to TRBJ2-7; D possibly corresponds to TRBD1 (6 bases). Germline CDR1 is LNHDA and CDR2 is SQIVND (reference sequence). V gave up 5 bases and J gave up 2 bases, with 13 bases separating them. The CDR3 length is 14 residues. The CDR3, as DNA: TGTGCCAGTAGTGCGGACAGCATCACCTACGAGCAGTACTTC. It translates to CASSADSITYEQYF.

J is TRBJ1-6 and V is TRBV18; D unclear. This CDR3 comprises 15 residues. Germline assignment: CDR1 KGHSH and CDR2 LQKENI. Trimming removed 1 base from V and 5 bases from J, with 9 bases in between. CDR3 coding DNA: TGTGCCAGCTCACCACTCCGGGAAAATAATTCACCCCTCCACTTT. It specifies CASSPLRENNSPLHF.

CDR3 in DNA: TGTGCCAGCAGTTACGTGGGGAGGGGGGCCAACGTCCTGACTTTC. Encoded protein: CASSYVGRGANVLTF. This chain links TRBV6-2 or TRBV6-3 with TRBJ2-6, with a possible D match to TRBD2 (6 bases). V lost 2 bases to trimming and J lost 4 bases, with 9 bases between them. The length of the CDR3 is 15 residues. Germline V gene lookup returns CDR1 MNHEY and CDR2 SVGEGT.

The chain employs TRBV7-3 and TRBJ2-7, with D uncertain. The CDR3 has 14 amino acids. Germline V gene lookup returns CDR1 SGHTA and CDR2 FQGTGA. Trimming left V 1 base short and J 3 bases short, with 10 bases between. The CDR3 sequence: CASSLIDKSYEQYF. Written as DNA, the CDR3 is TGTGCCAGCAGCTTAATAGACAAAAGCTACGAGCAGTACTTC.

The chain links TRBV6-5 to TRBJ1-5; D remains unclear. V was shortened by 5 bases and J by 4 bases, with 6 bases between the two germline ends. CDR1 is MNHEY and CDR2 is SVGAGI in the germline V gene. The CDR3 length is 12 residues. In nucleotides, the CDR3 is TGTGCCAGCAGTAGGGAGAATCAGCCCCAGCATTTT. Translated: CASSRENQPQHF.

This chain connects TRBV19 to TRBJ1-2; D gene uncertain. The CDR3 is 14 residues long. The germline V gene encodes CDR1 LNHDA and CDR2 SQIVND (reference sequence). Trimming took off 1 base at V and 2 bases at J, with 8 bases between the two ends. CDR3 protein: CASSIGGANYGYTF. CDR3 DNA: TGTGCCAGTAGTATAGGTGGAGCCAACTATGGCTACACCTTC. Complete variable domain (other parts from reference TRBV19 and TRBJ1-2): DGGITQSPKYLFRKEGQNVTLSCEQNLNHDAMYWYRQDPGQGLRLIYYSQIVNDFQKGDIAEGYSVSREKKESFPLTVTSAQKNPTAFYLCASSIGGANYGYTFGSGTRLTVV.

The rearrangement links TRBV5-6 to TRBJ2-1; possible D gene TRBD2, 5 bases. The ends were cut back, 6 bases at V and 9 bases at J, with 13 bases in the middle. Germline V gene lookup returns CDR1 SGHDT and CDR2 YYEEEE. CDR3 length equals 12 residues. The chain's CDR3 is CASTGIRVEQFF. The CDR3 DNA sequence: TGTGCCAGCACCGGGATTCGCGTTGAGCAGTTCTTC.

CDR3 DNA: TGCGCCACTGGGACTAGCGGAAGCACAGATACGCAGTATTTT. Protein: CATGTSGSTDTQYF. The rearrangement uses TRBV10-1 and TRBJ2-3, with TRBD2 matching 11 bases. V shed 10 bases, J shed 0 bases, and the junction held 3 bases outside the gene matches. The germline CDR1 and CDR2 sequences are WNHNN and SYGVQD (reference sequence). The CDR3 has 14 residues.

This rearrangement joins TRBV7-9 to TRBJ2-3; TRBD2 matches at 9 bases. With 5 bases clipped from V and 1 base from J, the junction kept 4 bases outside the gene matches. The CDR3 length is 15 residues. Germline V gene data show CDR1 as SEHNR and CDR2 as FQNEAQ (reference sequence). The CDR3 loop is CASSPASGGTDTQYF. The CDR3 bases are TGTGCCAGCAGCCCAGCTAGCGGGGGCACAGATACGCAGTATTTT.

The genes are TRBV19 and TRBJ1-1, with D hard to call. Between the trimmed V and J ends, which lost 3 bases and 2 bases, there was a span of 10 bases. The CDR3 runs 14 residues. Germline V gene sequence: CDR1 LNHDA, CDR2 SQIVND (reference sequence). The CDR3 here is CASSISRRNTEAFF. Written as DNA, the CDR3 is TGTGCCAGTAGTATCAGTCGGAGAAACACTGAAGCTTTCTTT.

This clone was seen a handful of times. The chain couples TRBV6-4 to TRBJ2-2; TRBD2 agrees at 12 bases. V lost 6 bases and J lost 5; bases outside the gene matches: 7. The CDR3 spans 16 residues. Per the germline V gene, CDR1 is MRHNA and CDR2 is SNTAGT. CDR3 in amino acids: CASRILAGGKTGELFF. The CDR3, as DNA: TGTGCCAGCAGAATACTAGCGGGAGGCAAAACCGGGGAGCTGTTTTTT.

The chain recombines TRBV7-9 with TRBJ2-6; 7 positions agree with TRBD1. CDR1 SEHNR and CDR2 FQNEAQ come from the germline V gene (reference sequence). Trimming removed 7 bases from V and 0 bases from J; junction bases left unmatched: 9. There are 17 residues in the CDR3. The CDR3 here is CASTFTGVSSGANVLTF. The CDR3 coding sequence is TGTGCCAGCACCTTTACAGGGGTTTCCTCTGGGGCCAACGTCCTGACTTTC.

The chain carries TRBV6-5 and TRBJ1-4, with TRBD1 identical over 9 bases. The CDR3 has 15 residues. CDR1 MNHEY and CDR2 SVGAGI come from the germline V gene. V lost 6 bases and J lost 5; bases outside the gene matches: 7. The CDR3 here is CASSGGDRANEKLFF. The CDR3 region has the DNA TGTGCCAGCAGCGGGGGGGACAGGGCAAATGAAAAACTGTTTTTT.

The gene calls are TRBV27 and TRBJ1-2; D perhaps matches TRBD1 (6 bases). This CDR3 has 13 amino acids. The germline gives CDR1 MNHEY, CDR2 SMNVEV (reference sequence). V was trimmed by 4 bases and J by 2 bases, leaving 8 bases between them. Here the CDR3 DNA reads TGTGCCAGCAGTTACAGGGACAACTATGGCTACACCTTC. It encodes CASSYRDNYGYTF.